One sample yielded the 29 T cell receptor beta chains listed below, sequenced in a study of blood T cell repertoires in COVID-19. The method was immunoSEQ multiplex PCR; TCRdb's version includes in-frame clones alone and lacks a portion of them. The repertoire consists of 200,000 to 250,000 clones, with over 80% occurring once and the leading ten covering 10%. Sequencing used PBMCs or T cells enriched from blood (not recorded which). The receptors originated from a young man with acute COVID-19.

This chain connects TRBV20-1 to TRBJ2-5; D is ambiguous. Germline V gives CDR1 DFQATT, CDR2 SNEGSKA (reference sequence). Trimming stripped 3 bases from V and 5 bases from J, with 7 bases between. The CDR3 totals 11 residues. CDR3 region: CSARYEETQYF. CDR3 DNA sequence: TGCAGTGCTAGGTATGAGGAGACCCAGTACTTC.

The chain recombines TRBV25-1 with TRBJ2-2, with D tentatively TRBD1 (5 bases). Germline CDR1 MGHDK, CDR2 SYGVNS. The CDR3 contains 16 residues. The ends were cut back, 2 bases at V and 0 bases at J, with 10 bases in the middle. The CDR3 here is CASSERRQSNTGELFF. The CDR3 coding sequence is TGTGCCAGCAGTGAACGTAGACAGTCGAACACCGGGGAGCTGTTTTTT.

In its sample, this clone was seen a few times. This sequence joins TRBV29-1 and TRBJ1-2, with TRBD1 as a possible D gene (5 bases). This CDR3 region has 13 residues. Trimming took off 3 bases at V and 7 bases at J, with 15 bases between the two ends. Germline V gives CDR1 SQVTM, CDR2 ANQGSEA. DNA for the CDR3: TGCAGCGTTGAGAAGGGGCGCCGCTCTGGCTACACCTTC. Translation gives CSVEKGRRSGYTF.

This clone was counted a single time. The CDR3 DNA is TGTGCCAGCAGCTCTCTAGCCCCCACAGATACGCAGTATTTT. Translating gives CASSSLAPTDTQYF. The chain combines TRBV11-2 with TRBJ2-3, with D possibly TRBD2 on 5 matching bases. There are 14 residues in the CDR3. The germline V and J ends were trimmed by 4 bases and 2 bases, with 10 bases remaining between them. Germline-derived CDR1 and CDR2 are SGHAT and FQNNGV.

The V and J genes are TRBV2 and TRBJ1-3, with 9 bases identical to TRBD1. V lost 5 bases to trimming and J lost 4 bases; unmatched junction nucleotides: 6. The germline CDR1 and CDR2 sequences are SNHLY and FYNNEI. The CDR3 spans 15 residues. CDR3 region: CASSPDRGAGNTIYF. The CDR3 region has the DNA TGTGCCAGCAGTCCGGACAGGGGTGCAGGAAACACCATATATTTT.

This rearrangement joins TRBV14 to TRBJ2-7; 10 bases line up with TRBD1. Germline V gene sequence: CDR1 SGHDN, CDR2 FVKESK. The CDR3 covers 15 residues. Losses at the gene ends were 5 bases for V and 3 bases for J; bases not matched to a gene: 7. DNA of the CDR3: TGTGCCAGCAGCGAACCGGGACAGGGGTTCTACGAGCAGTACTTC. Protein product: CASSEPGQGFYEQYF. Looking up the rest from reference TRBV14 and TRBJ2-7 gives the full variable domain: EAGVTQFPSHSVIEKGQTVTLRCDPISGHDNLYWYRRVMGKEIKFLLHFVKESKQDESGMPNNRFLAERTGGTYSTLKVQPAELEDSGVYFCASSEPGQGFYEQYFGPGTRLTVT.

The V gene is TRBV5-1, the J gene TRBJ2-3, with a weak D call TRBD2 (5 bases). The ends were cut back, 4 bases at V and 6 bases at J, with 15 bases in the middle. CDR3 size: 14 residues. In germline, CDR1 is SGHRS, CDR2 YFSETQ. Here the CDR3 reads CASSPGPEADTQYF. In DNA form, the CDR3 reads TGCGCCAGCAGCCCCGGCCCGGAGGCGGATACGCAGTATTTT.

This clone has a single count. The chain carries TRBV29-1 and TRBJ1-5; 9 positions agree with TRBD1. V shed 6 bases and J 3 bases; nucleotides not matched to a gene: 3. Germline CDR1 is SQVTM and CDR2 is ANQGSEA. The length of the CDR3 is 13 residues. DNA of the CDR3: TGCAGCGTCGGGACAGGGTACAATCAGCCCCAGCATTTT. Encoded protein: CSVGTGYNQPQHF.

The chain recombines TRBV7-9 with TRBJ2-3, with D hard to call. Between the trimmed V and J ends, which lost 4 bases and 5 bases, there was a span of 16 bases. This CDR3 comprises 15 residues. CDR1 is SEHNR and CDR2 is FQNEAQ in the germline V gene (reference sequence). This chain's CDR3 is CASSYTSSPGDTQYF. The CDR3 DNA follows: TGTGCCAGCAGCTACACAAGTTCCCCGGGAGATACGCAGTATTTT. Complete variable domain (other parts from reference TRBV7-9 and TRBJ2-3): DTGVSQNPRHKITKRGQNVTFRCDPISEHNRLYWYRQTLGQGPEFLTYFQNEAQLEKSRLLSDRFSAERPKGSFSTLEIQRTEQGDSAMYLCASSYTSSPGDTQYFGPGTRLTVL.

The V gene is TRBV5-1, the J gene TRBJ2-1, with a weak D call TRBD2 (5 bases). Trimming shortened V by 0 bases and J by 2 bases, and 9 bases separated the two germline ends. The germline CDR1 and CDR2 sequences are SGHRS and YFSETQ. The length of the CDR3 is 15 residues. DNA of the CDR3: TGCGCCAGCAGCTTGGTATCGGGAACCTACAATGAGCAGTTCTTC. Its translation is CASSLVSGTYNEQFF.

The chain links TRBV9 to TRBJ2-1; TRBD2 agrees at 8 bases. Germline CDR1 and CDR2: SGDLS and YYNGEE. V was pared by 1 base and J by 4 bases, with 4 bases of the junction left unmatched. The CDR3 extends over 15 amino acids. CDR3: CASSVHSGSYNEQFF. CDR3 nucleotides: TGTGCCAGCAGCGTACACAGCGGGAGTTACAATGAGCAGTTCTTC.

The V and J genes are TRBV9 and TRBJ1-1, with TRBD1 matching 9 bases. This CDR3 spans 17 amino acids. After removal of 3 bases from V and 5 bases from J, the junction contained 14 bases not matched to a gene. Germline V gives CDR1 SGDLS, CDR2 YYNGEE. The CDR3 DNA sequence: TGTGCCAGCAGCGCCTCCTACCCGGGACAGGGAGGGACTGAAGCTTTCTTT. Encoded protein: CASSASYPGQGGTEAFF.

This rearrangement joins TRBV14 to TRBJ2-1; 11 bases fit TRBD2. The CDR3 loop spans 14 amino acids. Per germline, CDR1 SGHDN and CDR2 FVKESK. V shed 8 bases and J 9 bases; nucleotides not matched to a gene: 9. This CDR3 is CASSPLAGVIEQFF. In DNA, the CDR3 is TGTGCCAGCTCGCCACTAGCGGGAGTCATTGAGCAGTTCTTC.

The chain carries TRBV7-9 and TRBJ2-1; TRBD2 aligns across 14 bases. The CDR3 sequence is 16 residues long. Germline-derived CDR1 and CDR2 are SEHNR and FQNEAQ (reference sequence). Trimming removed 3 bases from V and 8 bases from J; junction bases left unmatched: 6. The CDR3 loop is CASSLGLAGVLDEQFF. As DNA, the CDR3 is TGTGCCAGCAGCTTGGGACTAGCGGGAGTATTGGATGAGCAGTTCTTC.

V usage is TRBV7-2 and J usage is TRBJ2-4; 12 bases line up with TRBD2. This CDR3 comprises 16 residues. The trim removed 5 bases at V and 0 bases at J, leaving 2 bases unmatched. Germline-derived CDR1 and CDR2 are SGHTA and FQGNSA. The DNA of the CDR3 is TGTGCCAGCAGCCGGGGACTAGCGGGAGCCAAAAACATTCAGTACTTC. Translating it yields CASSRGLAGAKNIQYF.

The chain employs TRBV4-3 and TRBJ2-6; tentative D call: TRBD1 (6 bases). The ends were cut back, 1 base at V and 0 bases at J, with 7 bases in the middle. This CDR3 has 16 residues. The germline gives CDR1 LGHNA, CDR2 YSLEER. CDR3 sequence reads: CASSQARGSGANVLTF. The DNA of the CDR3 is TGCGCCAGCAGCCAAGCCAGGGGCTCTGGGGCCAACGTCCTGACTTTC.

This clone was recorded a few times. J is TRBJ2-5 and V is TRBV9, with TRBD2 as a possible D gene (6 bases). Germline-derived CDR1 and CDR2 are SGDLS and YYNGEE. Trimming removed 4 bases from V and 5 bases from J, with 15 bases in between. CDR3 length equals 14 residues. Written as DNA, the CDR3 is TGTGCCAGCAGCCCGGACATGCGGGGTGAGACCCAGTACTTC. Its protein is CASSPDMRGETQYF. Full variable domain (remainder filled in from reference TRBV9 and TRBJ2-5): DSGVTQTPKHLITATGQRVTLRCSPRSGDLSVYWYQQSLDQGLQFLIQYYNGEERAKGNILERFSAQQFPDLHSELNLSSLELGDSALYFCASSPDMRGETQYFGPGTRLLVL.

The chain joins TRBV3-1 (or the pseudogene TRBV3-2) to TRBJ2-5, with TRBD1 matching 8 bases. The CDR3 sequence is 15 residues long. Per the germline V gene, CDR1 is LGHDT and CDR2 is YNNKEL (reference sequence). Trimming removed 0 bases from V and 5 bases from J; junction bases left unmatched: 5. This CDR3 reads CASSQDYRQGETQYF. The DNA of the CDR3 is TGTGCCAGCAGCCAAGATTACCGACAGGGGGAGACCCAGTACTTC.

This clone showed up just a few times. The chain employs TRBV7-9 and TRBJ2-7; a possible D gene is TRBD1 (6 bases). V was trimmed by 5 bases and J by 6 bases, leaving 14 bases between them. This CDR3 spans 13 amino acids. Per the germline V gene, CDR1 is SEHNR and CDR2 is FQNEAQ (reference sequence). CDR3 residues: CASSASTGGEQYF. In nucleotides, the CDR3 is TGTGCCAGCAGCGCGTCGACAGGCGGCGAGCAGTACTTC.

This chain uses TRBV24-1 with TRBJ1-6; TRBD1 matches 7 bases. This CDR3 comprises 15 residues. The J segment lost 8 bases and the V segment lost 2 bases, leaving 5 bases of the junction unmatched. Per the germline V gene, CDR1 is KGHDR and CDR2 is SFDVKD. In DNA form, the CDR3 reads TGTGCCACCAGTGATTACAGGGGTATGGATTCACCCCTCCACTTT. It translates to CATSDYRGMDSPLHF.

The J gene is TRBJ2-5, the V gene TRBV9, with 16 bases identical to TRBD2. Per the germline V gene, CDR1 is SGDLS and CDR2 is YYNGEE. The CDR3 covers 16 residues. V shed 3 bases, J shed 3 bases, and the junction held 2 bases outside the gene matches. CDR3 loop: CASSAGLAGGKETQYF. The DNA for the CDR3 is TGTGCCAGCAGCGCGGGACTAGCGGGAGGGAAAGAGACCCAGTACTTC.

The chain recombines TRBV2 with TRBJ2-7; weak D call: TRBD2 (5 bases). The CDR3 contains 13 residues. The V gene's germline CDR1 is SNHLY and CDR2 FYNNEI. V gave up 7 bases and J gave up 0 bases, with 10 bases separating them. CDR3 loop: CASIGETSYEQYF. The CDR3, as DNA: TGTGCCAGCATCGGGGAAACCTCCTACGAGCAGTACTTC.

This sequence joins TRBV2 and TRBJ1-1; no definite D call. Germline loops: CDR1 SNHLY, CDR2 FYNNEI. V was clipped by 6 bases and J by 0 bases, with 23 bases between them. This CDR3 is built from 18 residues. CDR3 DNA sequence: TGTGCCAGCAGCAGGCTCCGATCTCAATCACTGATGAACACTGAAGCTTTCTTT. Amino acid sequence: CASSRLRSQSLMNTEAFF.

This sequence joins TRBV12-3 or TRBV12-4 and TRBJ1-1; 8 nucleotides agree with TRBD1. The CDR3 contains 13 residues. V lost 6 bases and J lost 4; bases outside the gene matches: 4. CDR3 sequence reads: CASRTTGATEAFF. For the CDR3, the DNA is TGTGCCAGCAGGACGACAGGGGCCACTGAAGCTTTCTTT.

The chain links TRBV6-5 to TRBJ2-7; 7 bases match TRBD1. Germline trimming cut 7 bases from V and 0 bases from J; bases unmatched to any gene: 9. The CDR3 totals 15 residues. CDR1 is MNHEY, CDR2 SVGAGI, per germline. The CDR3 DNA reads as TGTGCCAGCACCCGCGAGGGGGCGACCTCCTACGAGCAGTACTTC. Translation: CASTREGATSYEQYF.

This chain connects TRBV11-2 to TRBJ2-7; D may be TRBD2 (5 bases). Per germline, CDR1 SGHAT and CDR2 FQNNGV. This CDR3 has 12 amino acids. The V and J ends lost 0 bases and 7 bases respectively, with 7 bases between them. CDR3 bases: TGTGCCAGCAGCTTAGATCGGGGAGAGCAGTACTTC. Residues: CASSLDRGEQYF.

This clone appeared a few times. The rearrangement joins TRBV11-1 to TRBJ2-5, with D hard to call. Trimming stripped 0 bases from V and 2 bases from J, with 10 bases between. Germline V lookup: CDR1 SGHAT, CDR2 FQDESV (reference sequence). This CDR3 spans 15 amino acids. CDR3: CASSLAHGVQETQYF. The DNA of the CDR3 is TGTGCCAGCAGCTTAGCGCATGGAGTGCAAGAGACCCAGTACTTC.

The chain recombines TRBV28 with TRBJ1-1; D ambiguous. Trimming shortened V by 5 bases and J by 6 bases, and 7 bases separated the two germline ends. The CDR3 runs to 11 residues. Germline-derived CDR1 and CDR2 are MDHEN and SYDVKM. The chain's CDR3 is CASSPGAEAFF. CDR3 nucleotides: TGTGCCAGCAGTCCGGGAGCTGAAGCTTTCTTT.

J is TRBJ1-1 and V is TRBV23-1; no clear D. TRBV23-1 is sorted into the ORF group, with uncertain function. Deletions cut 4 bases from V and 0 bases from J, with 12 bases between. The length of the CDR3 is 15 residues. CDR3 nucleotides: TGCGCCAGCAGTCGGTTAGATCCCATGAACACTGAAGCTTTCTTT. Translating it yields CASSRLDPMNTEAFF.